Each of the 28 T cell receptor beta chains below was sequenced from the same sample in a study of blood T cell repertoires in COVID-19. Sequencing was performed with immunoSEQ multiplex PCR; in TCRdb, only in-frame clones are kept and a portion is missing. The sample includes 150,000 to 200,000 clones, approximately 86% of them seen just once. Sequencing was carried out using peripheral blood. Receptors were obtained from a man in his sixties with COVID-19, enrolled during active disease.

V gene TRBV24-1 combines with J gene TRBJ1-2, with D uncertain. Trimming took 5 bases from V and 4 from J, leaving 7 bases between them. In germline, CDR1 is KGHDR, CDR2 SFDVKD. This CDR3 has 12 amino acids. The CDR3 loop reads CATSVDSYGYTF. Here the CDR3 DNA reads TGTGCCACCAGTGTGGACTCCTATGGCTACACCTTC.

This chain connects TRBV15 to TRBJ2-1, with TRBD2 matching 9 bases. J lost 4 bases, V lost 3 bases, and 16 bases had no gene match. CDR1 LNHNV and CDR2 YYDKDF come from the germline V gene (reference sequence). This CDR3 contains 19 residues. DNA for the CDR3: TGTGCCACCAGCAGGGATTCCTACATTAGCGGGAGAGAGTACAATGAGCAGTTCTTC. It encodes CATSRDSYISGREYNEQFF. Together with reference TRBV15 and TRBJ2-1, the CDR3 gives the full variable domain: DAMVIQNPRYQVTQFGKPVTLSCSQTLNHNVMYWYQQKSSQAPKLLFHYYDKDFNNEADTPDNFQSRRPNTSFCFLDIRSPGLGDTAMYLCATSRDSYISGREYNEQFFGPGTRLTVL.

V is TRBV6-6 and J is TRBJ2-5; 10 bases agree with TRBD2. The CDR3 is made up of 13 amino acids. V shed 8 bases, J shed 1 base, and the junction held 1 base outside the gene matches. Germline V gives CDR1 MNHNY, CDR2 SVGAGI (reference sequence). CDR3 residues: CASGLAAQETQYF. DNA for the CDR3: TGTGCCAGCGGACTAGCGGCCCAAGAGACCCAGTACTTC.

This sequence joins TRBV7-2 and TRBJ1-6, with a possible D match to TRBD1 (6 bases). V gave up 5 bases and J gave up 2 bases, with 13 bases separating them. The CDR3 has 16 residues. Germline CDR1 and CDR2: SGHTA and FQGNSA. The CDR3 region is CASSPQGITYNSPLHF. The CDR3 region has the DNA TGTGCCAGCAGCCCACAGGGTATCACCTATAATTCACCCCTCCACTTT.

Written as DNA, the CDR3 is TGTGCCAGCAGCGTAGCTTCACCGGGAGTCACAGATACGCAGTATTTT. Translating it yields CASSVASPGVTDTQYF. This sequence joins TRBV9 and TRBJ2-3, with a possible D match to TRBD2 (6 bases). This CDR3 spans 16 amino acids. From germline, CDR1 is SGDLS and CDR2 YYNGEE. V shed 0 bases and J shed 2 bases, with 13 bases lying between them.

This chain uses TRBV7-2 with TRBJ1-4; 9 positions match TRBD1. Losses at the gene ends were 1 base for V and 0 bases for J; bases not matched to a gene: 3. There are 17 residues in the CDR3. Per germline, CDR1 SGHTA and CDR2 FQGNSA. The CDR3 DNA follows: TGTGCCAGCAGCTTAGTGGGACAGGGAGCAACTAATGAAAAACTGTTTTTT. Amino acids: CASSLVGQGATNEKLFF.

The genes are TRBV5-4 and TRBJ1-2; a possible D gene is TRBD1 (6 bases). Per the germline V gene, CDR1 is SGHNT and CDR2 is YYREEE (reference sequence). V gave up 2 bases and J gave up 3 bases, with 17 bases separating them. This CDR3 contains 16 residues. CDR3 protein: CASSLEGTRGYYGYTF. Written as DNA, the CDR3 is TGTGCCAGCAGCTTAGAAGGTACCAGGGGCTACTATGGCTACACCTTC.

The gene calls are TRBV5-1 and TRBJ2-5; 8 positions match TRBD2. With V trimmed by 0 bases and J by 5 bases, 6 bases remained unmatched. The CDR3 spans 15 residues. Germline CDR1 and CDR2: SGHRS and YFSETQ. The CDR3 loop is CASSLGREGQETQYF. DNA for the CDR3: TGCGCCAGCAGCTTGGGTCGGGAGGGCCAGGAGACCCAGTACTTC.

The chain recombines TRBV6-2 or TRBV6-3 with TRBJ2-5; TRBD1 might be the D (6 bases). In germline, CDR1 is MNHEY, CDR2 SVGEGT. The length of the CDR3 is 15 residues. The germline V and J ends were trimmed by 5 bases and 5 bases, with 18 bases remaining between them. The CDR3 DNA follows: TGTGCCAGCAGTCCGCACCCGGGACATCGGGAGACCCAGTACTTC. The encoded protein is CASSPHPGHRETQYF.

The chain combines TRBV12-3 or TRBV12-4 with TRBJ2-7; 9 nucleotides line up with TRBD1. The CDR3 has 13 amino acids. Unmatched junction bases numbered 4, after V lost 4 bases and J lost 6 bases. This CDR3 is CASSSTDRGEQYF. In nucleotides, the CDR3 is TGTGCCAGCAGTTCCACGGACAGGGGCGAGCAGTACTTC.

The chain couples TRBV13 to TRBJ2-5; 11 positions match TRBD2. CDR3 length: 18 amino acids. Looked up from germline, CDR1 is PRHDT and CDR2 is FYEKMQ (reference sequence). Trimming cost V 4 bases and J 2 bases; bases outside gene matches: 12. The CDR3 bases are TGTGCCAGCAGCTCCCCGTTTAGCGGGAGGGCCGGGCAAGAGACCCAGTACTTC. Protein sequence: CASSSPFSGRAGQETQYF.

The V gene is TRBV5-1, the J gene TRBJ2-1; no firm D call. V lost 3 bases to trimming and J lost 0 bases, with 10 bases between them. Germline V gene sequence: CDR1 SGHRS, CDR2 YFSETQ. The CDR3 spans 15 residues. CDR3 sequence (DNA): TGCGCCAGCAGCTCTCAGGCGAGCTCCTACAATGAGCAGTTCTTC. Translating gives CASSSQASSYNEQFF.

This chain links TRBV19 with TRBJ1-4; possibly TRBD1 for D (6 bases). Germline V gives CDR1 LNHDA, CDR2 SQIVND (reference sequence). There are 15 residues in the CDR3. The V and J ends lost 7 bases and 8 bases respectively, with 20 bases between them. The CDR3 loop is CASIPTTGLNEKLFF. CDR3 bases: TGTGCCAGTATCCCCACCACAGGGTTAAACGAAAAACTGTTTTTT.

V and J are TRBV15 and TRBJ2-1; 10 positions match TRBD1. The V segment lost 5 bases and the J segment 0 bases; nucleotides outside the gene matches: 7. CDR1 and CDR2 from the germline V gene are LNHNV and YYDKDF (reference sequence). The CDR3 sequence is 17 residues long. CDR3 nucleotide sequence: TGTGCCACCAGCCGGGGACAGGGGCCTCTCTCCTACAATGAGCAGTTCTTC. Protein: CATSRGQGPLSYNEQFF.

The sample holds one count of this clone. V is TRBV6-5 and J is TRBJ1-1; D remains unclear. This CDR3 has 14 amino acids. From germline, CDR1 is MNHEY and CDR2 SVGAGI. Trimming shortened V by 2 bases and J by 6 bases, and 13 bases separated the two germline ends. The CDR3 loop reads CASSYGRRLSEAFF. Here the CDR3 DNA reads TGTGCCAGCAGTTACGGGAGAAGGTTGTCTGAAGCTTTCTTT.

V is TRBV9 and J is TRBJ1-2; no reliable D call. Per germline, CDR1 SGDLS and CDR2 YYNGEE. Trimming shortened V by 0 bases and J by 5 bases, and 11 bases separated the two germline ends. This CDR3 is built from 14 residues. Written as DNA, the CDR3 is TGTGCCAGCAGCGTAGATGAGGGAAGGTATGGCTACACCTTC. Its protein is CASSVDEGRYGYTF.

V gene TRBV28 combines with J gene TRBJ2-2; 10 positions agree with TRBD1. V gave up 6 bases and J gave up 6 bases; unmatched junction bases: 10. The germline V gene has CDR1 MDHEN and CDR2 SYDVKM. This CDR3 contains 16 residues. CDR3 nucleotides: TGTGCCAGCAGCCCTAGTCCCGGGACAGGGGCCGGGGAGCTGTTTTTT. It yields the protein CASSPSPGTGAGELFF. Together with reference TRBV28 and TRBJ2-2, the CDR3 gives the full variable domain: DVKVTQSSRYLVKRTGEKVFLECVQDMDHENMFWYRQDPGLGLRLIYFSYDVKMKEKGDIPEGYSVSREKKERFSLILESASTNQTSMYLCASSPSPGTGAGELFFGEGSRLTVL.

A few counts support this clone. This chain uses TRBV7-6 with TRBJ2-1; tentatively, D is TRBD2 (7 bases). The length of the CDR3 is 15 residues. V was trimmed by 5 bases and J by 7 bases, leaving 18 bases between them. Germline-derived CDR1 and CDR2 are SGHVS and FNYEAQ. For the CDR3, the DNA is TGTGCCAGCAGCCTTGGGGGGCTAGCGGTGAATGAGCAGTTCTTC. Its translation is CASSLGGLAVNEQFF. Supplemented by reference TRBV7-6 and TRBJ2-1, the full variable domain reads GAGVSQSPRYKVTKRGQDVALRCDPISGHVSLYWYRQALGQGPEFLTYFNYEAQQDKSGLPNDRFSAERPEGSISTLTIQRTEQRDSAMYRCASSLGGLAVNEQFFGPGTRLTVL.

The chain joins TRBV7-3 to TRBJ2-3; 7 nucleotides line up with TRBD1. The CDR3 totals 14 residues. The V gene's germline CDR1 is SGHTA and CDR2 FQGTGA. V shed 5 bases and J 0 bases; nucleotides not matched to a gene: 2. CDR3: CASSRQGSTDTQYF. The CDR3 nucleotides are TGTGCCAGCAGCCGACAGGGAAGCACAGATACGCAGTATTTT.

This clone was seen a few times. V gene TRBV11-2 combines with J gene TRBJ2-1; D unclear. Between the trimmed V and J ends, which lost 5 bases and 8 bases, there was a span of 7 bases. This CDR3 comprises 11 residues. CDR1 SGHAT and CDR2 FQNNGV come from the germline V gene. In DNA, the CDR3 is TGTGCCAGCAGCCCGCGGTATGAGCAGTTCTTC. Translation: CASSPRYEQFF.

In its sample, this clone was seen a few times. J is TRBJ1-6 and V is TRBV28, with TRBD1 matching over 7 bases. CDR1 is MDHEN, CDR2 SYDVKM, per germline. The CDR3 has 16 residues. V was clipped by 5 bases and J by 11 bases; unmatched bases: 15. The CDR3 loop reads CASSQTGGGGSAPLHF. CDR3 in DNA: TGTGCCAGCAGTCAAACCGGAGGGGGCGGATCCGCACCCCTCCACTTT.

The chain carries TRBV12-5 and TRBJ2-3, with 9 bases lining up with TRBD2. The ends lost 0 bases at V and 5 bases at J; junction bases unmatched: 6. Germline V gives CDR1 LGHNT, CDR2 FRNRAP. CDR3 size: 16 residues. The CDR3 DNA reads as TGTGCTAGTGGTTTGGTACCTAGCGGGAAGGGAGATACGCAGTATTTT. Translated: CASGLVPSGKGDTQYF.

As DNA, the CDR3 is TGTGCCAGCAACGGAGGGTCCTATAATTCACCCCTCCACTTT. Protein: CASNGGSYNSPLHF. The chain carries TRBV11-3 and TRBJ1-6; D not certain. This CDR3 contains 14 residues. Germline V lookup: CDR1 SGHNT, CDR2 YENEEA. The germline V and J ends were trimmed by 7 bases and 1 base, with 8 bases remaining between them.

J is TRBJ2-3 and V is TRBV19; 8 bases are a match to TRBD1. The V gene's germline CDR1 is LNHDA and CDR2 SQIVND (reference sequence). The junction had 6 bases not matched to a gene; V was cut back by 2 bases and J by 5 bases. CDR3 length: 15 residues. The CDR3 loop reads CASSITRGRQDTQYF. CDR3 DNA: TGTGCCAGTAGTATAACCAGGGGGCGCCAAGATACGCAGTATTTT.

The genes are TRBV6-6 and TRBJ2-7; D is possibly TRBD1 (5 bases). Trimming stripped 10 bases from V and 5 bases from J, with 18 bases between. From germline, CDR1 is MNHNY and CDR2 SVGAGI (reference sequence). The CDR3 is made up of 13 amino acids. CDR3 bases: TGTGCCACCCTTGGGGCTGAAAAGGACGAGCAGTACTTC. Protein: CATLGAEKDEQYF.

This chain links TRBV6-2 or TRBV6-3 with TRBJ1-1, with D tentatively TRBD1 (6 bases). This CDR3 is 13 amino acids long. Germline values: CDR1 MNHEY, CDR2 SVGEGT. Trimming took 2 bases from V and 4 from J, leaving 8 bases between them. The CDR3, as DNA: TGTGCCAGCAGTTACCAGGGGATCACTGAAGCTTTCTTT. Amino acids: CASSYQGITEAFF.

The chain carries TRBV28 and TRBJ2-1, with 9 positions matching TRBD1. V lost 2 bases and J lost 7; bases outside the gene matches: 0. The V gene's germline CDR1 is MDHEN and CDR2 SYDVKM. The CDR3 sequence is 13 residues long. CDR3 nucleotides: TGTGCCAGCAGTTTAGGACAGGGGAATGAGCAGTTCTTC. Translated, it gives CASSLGQGNEQFF.

The chain has TRBV9 and TRBJ2-4; 7 bases align to TRBD1. CDR1 is SGDLS and CDR2 is YYNGEE in the germline V gene. The V and J ends lost 0 bases and 0 bases, in that order; junction bases with no gene match: 6. The CDR3 extends over 17 amino acids. This chain's CDR3 is CASSVGDRSLAKNIQYF. In DNA form, the CDR3 reads TGTGCCAGCAGCGTAGGGGACAGATCTCTAGCCAAAAACATTCAGTACTTC.